The next 28 T cell receptor beta chains were all read from a single sample in a study of CD8+CD57+ T cells in acquired aplastic anemia. For CDR3 and TCR beta VDJ profiling, genomic DNA was the template used. TCRdb recomputed calls from the reads with MiXCR, one row per CDR3 protein. The table lists approximately 70,000 distinct CDR3 sequences, about 50% of them singletons. Material for sequencing was sorted CD4+, CD8+, or CD8+CD57+ T cells (not recorded which) from PBMCs. These receptors were collected from a human donor in good health, serving as a control.

This clonotype was counted ten times or more. The rearrangement links TRBV30 to TRBJ2-1, with 9 bases aligning to TRBD2. The CDR3 consists of 11 residues. V trimming: 4 bases; J trimming: 12 bases; junction bases outside the gene matches: 4. The germline V gene has CDR1 GTSNPN and CDR2 SVGIG (reference sequence). The CDR3 DNA is TGTGCCTGGACTGTAGCGGGGGTGCAGTTCTTC. It is translated as CAWTVAGVQFF. Looking up the rest from reference TRBV30 and TRBJ2-1 gives the full variable domain: SQTIHQWPATLVQPVGSPLSLECTVEGTSNPNLYWYRQAAGRGLQLLFYSVGIGQISSEVPQNLSASRPQDRQFILSSKKLLLSDSGFYLCAWTVAGVQFFGPGTRLTVL.

The genes are TRBV9 and TRBJ2-6; no clear D. CDR1 and CDR2 (germline): SGDLS, YYNGEE. The CDR3 extends over 12 amino acids. Trimming removed 7 bases from V and 0 bases from J, with 2 bases in between. This chain's CDR3 is CASGSGANVLTF. The CDR3 DNA reads as TGTGCCAGCGGCTCTGGGGCCAACGTCCTGACTTTC.

The sample holds many counts of this clonotype. V and J are TRBV20-1 and TRBJ2-1; TRBD2 agrees at 14 bases. This CDR3 has 17 amino acids. J gave up 1 base and V 3 bases, and 5 bases lay outside the gene matches. Germline assignment: CDR1 DFQATT and CDR2 SNEGSKA (reference sequence). CDR3 DNA: TGCAGTGCTAGGGCCGGGACTAGCGGGAGATCCTACAATGAGCAGTTCTTC. This sequence encodes CSARAGTSGRSYNEQFF.

The V gene is TRBV15, the J gene TRBJ1-1; D may be TRBD1 (6 bases). The CDR3 has 13 amino acids. The germline V gene encodes CDR1 LNHNV and CDR2 YYDKDF (reference sequence). The V and J ends lost 4 bases and 5 bases respectively, with 11 bases between them. Here the CDR3 reads CATSIGGRTEAFF. CDR3 in DNA: TGTGCCACCAGCATAGGGGGTCGGACTGAAGCTTTCTTT.

This clonotype is a singleton in its sample. This CDR3 is CSARGQGLSNSPLHF. DNA of the CDR3: TGCAGTGCTAGAGGACAGGGTCTAAGTAATTCACCCCTCCACTTT. The genes are TRBV20-1 and TRBJ1-6; 7 positions agree with TRBD1. The V gene's germline CDR1 is DFQATT and CDR2 SNEGSKA (reference sequence). This CDR3 region has 15 residues. V dropped 1 base and J dropped 6; count of bases not matched to a gene: 6.

This clonotype was recorded once. The germline gene is not matched at one end of the junction; a read error may be the cause. The J gene is TRBJ2-7, the V gene TRBV24-1, with 9 bases fitting TRBD2. Germline V CDR1 and CDR2: KGHDR, SFDVKD. CDR3 length equals 15 residues. CDR3 bases: TGTGCCAGCAGTGAAAGACTAGCGGAAAACTACGAGCAGTACTTC. Encoded protein: CASSERLAENYEQYF.

This clonotype was picked up a small number of times. Sequence at one end of the junction differs from germline and may be a read error. The chain combines TRBV10-3 with TRBJ1-6; possible D gene TRBD1, 5 bases. CDR3 size: 14 residues. In germline, CDR1 is ENHRY, CDR2 SYGVKD. DNA of the CDR3: TGTGCCATCAGCGTGGGGGAAAGAGGGTCACCCTTCCACTTT. Encoded protein: CAISVGERGSPFHF.

This clonotype has a count of ten or more. The gene calls are TRBV19 and TRBJ1-2; 7 bases align to TRBD1. J was trimmed by 2 bases and V by 2 bases; bases with no gene match: 8. Looked up from germline, CDR1 is LNHDA and CDR2 is SQIVND (reference sequence). This CDR3 contains 16 residues. The CDR3 loop reads CASSIRRDRTNYGYTF. As DNA, the CDR3 is TGTGCCAGTAGTATACGCAGGGACAGAACAAACTATGGCTACACCTTC.

The CDR3 DNA sequence: TGTGCCAGCAGCTTAGGGGATTCTGAGGGGGAGCTGTTTTTT. Amino acids: CASSLGDSEGELFF. This sequence joins TRBV13 and TRBJ2-2; D remains ambiguous. The germline CDR1 and CDR2 sequences are PRHDT and FYEKMQ (reference sequence). Trimming shortened V by 0 bases and J by 8 bases, and 10 bases separated the two germline ends. The CDR3 sequence is 14 residues long.

The rearrangement uses TRBV15 and TRBJ1-6; D not resolved. The CDR3 loop spans 16 amino acids. From germline, CDR1 is LNHNV and CDR2 YYDKDF (reference sequence). Between the trimmed V and J ends, which lost 3 bases and 5 bases, there was a span of 14 bases. CDR3 in amino acids: CATSSLVRHNNSPLHF. CDR3 in DNA: TGTGCCACCAGCAGCTTAGTCAGACACAATAATTCACCCCTCCACTTT.

The chain carries TRBV7-9 and TRBJ2-5; tentative D call: TRBD2 (6 bases). Looked up from germline, CDR1 is SEHNR and CDR2 is FQNEAQ (reference sequence). The V end was cut by 3 bases, the J end by 0 bases, with 14 bases between. The CDR3 totals 16 residues. CDR3 sequence: CASSFLGAGYQETQYF. In DNA, the CDR3 is TGTGCCAGCAGCTTTCTAGGTGCGGGGTACCAAGAGACCCAGTACTTC.

The CDR3 bases are TGCAGCGTTGAAGGAGGCCTTGCCTACGAGCAGTACTTC. This translates into CSVEGGLAYEQYF. The chain joins TRBV29-1 to TRBJ2-7; D remains unclear. The V gene's germline CDR1 is SQVTM and CDR2 ANQGSEA. The CDR3 consists of 13 residues. V was shortened by 1 base and J by 2 bases, with 9 bases between the two germline ends.

In its sample, this clonotype was seen many times. The chain combines TRBV11-1 with TRBJ2-5, with a weak D call TRBD2 (5 bases). Germline CDR1 and CDR2: SGHAT and FQDESV (reference sequence). This CDR3 is built from 17 residues. Trimming stripped 1 base from V and 1 base from J, with 16 bases between. CDR3 coding DNA: TGTGCCAGCAGCTTAGGTAGTACCCATCGGGGCCAAGAGACCCAGTACTTC. Protein sequence: CASSLGSTHRGQETQYF.

Of note for this clonotype: A junction end diverges from the germline sequence, so it may reflect a read error. The rearrangement uses TRBV10-2 and TRBJ2-2; D gene uncertain. This CDR3 region has 14 residues. The V gene's germline CDR1 is WSHSY and CDR2 SAAADI. The CDR3 DNA is TGTGCCAGCAGTGAATCTTGGACCACCGGGGAGCTGTTTTTT. Protein product: CASSESWTTGELFF.

This clonotype was observed many times. The chain couples TRBV14 to TRBJ2-5; TRBD2 agrees at 10 bases. The CDR3 is 19 amino acids. Trimming took 0 bases from V and 4 from J; bases not matched to a gene: 14. CDR1 is SGHDN, CDR2 FVKESK, per germline. CDR3: CASSQDEASGSWGGETQYF. As DNA, the CDR3 is TGTGCCAGCAGCCAAGATGAGGCTAGCGGGAGTTGGGGAGGAGAGACCCAGTACTTC.

This clonotype appeared once. Germline is not matched at one junction end, which may reflect a read error. J is TRBJ1-3 and V is TRBV20-1; D remains ambiguous. From germline, CDR1 is DFQATT and CDR2 SNEGSKA (reference sequence). The CDR3 has 11 residues. The CDR3 is CSARDSGSHIF. In nucleotides, the CDR3 is TGCAGTGCTAGAGATAGCGGCTCCCACATTTTT.

J is TRBJ2-7 and V is TRBV7-2; 10 bases are shared with TRBD2. The J segment lost 3 bases and the V segment lost 4 bases, leaving 0 bases of the junction unmatched. Germline CDR1 reads SGHTA; CDR2 reads FQGNSA. This CDR3 has 13 residues. The CDR3 DNA sequence: TGTGCCAGCAGCTCTAGCGGGGGCTACGAGCAGTACTTC. This encodes CASSSSGGYEQYF. The variable domain in full, with the rest retrieved from reference TRBV7-2 and TRBJ2-7, is GAGVSQSPSNKVTEKGKDVELRCDPISGHTALYWYRQSLGQGLEFLIYFQGNSAPDKSGLPSDRFSAERTGGSVSTLTIQRTQQEDSAVYLCASSSSGGYEQYFGPGTRLTVT.

Many counts were recorded for this clonotype. The V and J genes are TRBV30 and TRBJ1-1; a possible D gene is TRBD1 (6 bases). With 1 base removed from V and 11 bases from J, the gap between germline ends came to 11 bases. Germline-derived CDR1 and CDR2 are GTSNPN and SVGIG (reference sequence). The CDR3 loop spans 11 amino acids. CDR3 sequence reads: CAWSGRTVAFF. In DNA form, the CDR3 reads TGTGCCTGGAGTGGCCGGACAGTGGCTTTCTTT.

This clonotype qualifies as medium-sized. The chain is built from TRBV2 and TRBJ1-5; D not certain. Trimming shortened V by 0 bases and J by 0 bases, and 6 bases separated the two germline ends. Germline V lookup: CDR1 SNHLY, CDR2 FYNNEI. CDR3 size: 15 residues. CDR3 sequence: CASSEAGYSNQPQHF. The CDR3 DNA is TGTGCCAGCAGTGAAGCAGGGTATAGCAATCAGCCCCAGCATTTT.

Many counts were recorded for this clonotype. The chain carries TRBV6-2 or TRBV6-3 and TRBJ2-1; 13 positions match TRBD2. With 6 bases clipped from V and 8 bases from J, the junction kept 7 bases outside the gene matches. The V gene's germline CDR1 is MNHEY and CDR2 SVGEGT. The CDR3 sequence is 15 residues long. CDR3 DNA sequence: TGTGCCAGCAGGCGGAGGACTAGCGGGGGAGATGAGCAGTTCTTC. It is translated as CASRRRTSGGDEQFF.

The chain recombines TRBV19 with TRBJ1-1, with TRBD1 matching 7 bases. Germline CDR1 reads LNHDA; CDR2 reads SQIVND (reference sequence). The ends lost 7 bases at V and 1 base at J; junction bases unmatched: 9. The CDR3 spans 15 residues. CDR3 loop: CASTDPNRGNTEAFF. The CDR3, as DNA: TGTGCCAGTACTGACCCTAACAGGGGGAACACTGAAGCTTTCTTT.

The rearrangement joins TRBV29-1 to TRBJ1-1, with 8 bases matching TRBD1. Germline CDR1 reads SQVTM; CDR2 reads ANQGSEA. This CDR3 comprises 13 residues. Trimming at V came to 3 bases and at J to 5 bases, leaving 5 bases not matched to a gene. The CDR3 reads CSVEVDRATEAFF. CDR3 sequence (DNA): TGCAGCGTTGAGGTGGACAGGGCAACTGAAGCTTTCTTT.

The V and J genes are TRBV9 and TRBJ2-7; 9 bases fit TRBD1. CDR3 length: 15 amino acids. Germline assignment: CDR1 SGDLS and CDR2 YYNGEE. V lost 4 bases to trimming and J lost 5 bases; unmatched junction nucleotides: 10. This CDR3 is CASSPRGTGNDEQYF. The DNA for the CDR3 is TGTGCCAGCAGCCCTAGGGGGACAGGGAACGACGAGCAGTACTTC.

The V and J genes are TRBV7-2 and TRBJ2-2; D is uncertain. Germline lookup yields CDR1 SGHTA and CDR2 FQGNSA. This CDR3 spans 13 amino acids. The V end lost 3 bases, the J end lost 6 bases, and 8 bases lay between the germline ends. The CDR3 region is CASSFHGSGELFF. DNA for the CDR3: TGTGCCAGCAGCTTTCACGGATCCGGGGAGCTGTTTTTT.

This sequence joins TRBV12-5 and TRBJ1-2; a weak D match, TRBD1 (5 bases). Germline assignment: CDR1 LGHNT and CDR2 FRNRAP. The CDR3 has 13 amino acids. V was cut by 3 bases and J by 4 bases, with 9 bases left in between. The CDR3 DNA reads TGTGCTAGTGGTTTAACGGGGGTCTATGGCTACACCTTC. This codes for CASGLTGVYGYTF.

The sample holds many counts of this clonotype. The rearrangement uses TRBV2 and TRBJ1-5; D not resolved. This CDR3 region has 15 residues. The V end lost 1 base, the J end lost 4 bases, and 11 bases lay between the germline ends. Germline CDR1 is SNHLY and CDR2 is FYNNEI. The CDR3 DNA reads as TGTGCCAGCAGTGAAGGGGCGGTCAGTAATCAGCCCCAGCATTTT. Amino acids: CASSEGAVSNQPQHF.

The chain combines TRBV10-3 with TRBJ1-1, with D hard to call. Trimming stripped 4 bases from V and 4 bases from J, with 13 bases between. Germline V gene sequence: CDR1 ENHRY, CDR2 SYGVKD. The CDR3 loop spans 14 amino acids. The CDR3 region is CAISAGQPPTEAFF. In DNA, the CDR3 is TGTGCCATCAGTGCTGGCCAACCTCCCACTGAAGCTTTCTTT.

This clonotype was seen ten or more times. The rearrangement joins TRBV18 to TRBJ2-7, with D perhaps being TRBD1 or TRBD2 (5 bases each). V shed 3 bases and J shed 2 bases, with 20 bases lying between them. Germline V gene sequence: CDR1 KGHSH, CDR2 LQKENI. The CDR3 covers 17 residues. The CDR3, as DNA: TGTGCCAGCTCACCCGGTCCTAGGGGAGCGAGGGCCTACGAGCAGTACTTC. This encodes CASSPGPRGARAYEQYF.